The 24 T cell receptor beta chains below all came from one sample that was sequenced in a study of blood T cells in healthy people across ages. Primers used in a second PCR of roughly 6 to 12 cycles were a sample-barcoded 5' primer and a J-beta primer mix. One entry per CDR3 protein, called by TCRdb with MiXCR from the 5' RACE reads. In the table there are around 1,800,000 distinct CDR3 sequences, about two fifths of which are singletons. The sample taken for sequencing was blood. The receptors come from a human donor in good health.

The V and J genes are TRBV29-1 and TRBJ2-5; no clear D gene. The V gene lost 1 base and the J gene lost 13 bases, with 13 bases spanning the gap. Germline CDR1 SQVTM, CDR2 ANQGSEA. This CDR3 spans 11 amino acids. CDR3 residues: CSVEGNYERYF. CDR3 in DNA: TGCAGCGTTGAAGGGAACTACGAGCGGTACTTC.

This chain uses TRBV12-3 or TRBV12-4 with TRBJ2-5; 8 bases fit TRBD1. The CDR3 extends over 15 amino acids. V shed 4 bases, J shed 11 bases, and the junction held 15 bases outside the gene matches. In DNA, the CDR3 is TGTGCCAGCAGTTATCGGACAGGGAGTATGGGTCCGCAGTACTTC. This encodes CASSYRTGSMGPQYF.

J is TRBJ1-2 and V is TRBV7-2, with 9 bases matching TRBD1. The CDR3 consists of 15 residues. Germline loops: CDR1 SGHTA, CDR2 FQGNSA. V gave up 5 bases and J gave up 3 bases; unmatched junction bases: 7. The CDR3 spells CASSPGQGPYYGYTF. The CDR3 DNA reads as TGTGCCAGCAGCCCTGGACAGGGGCCGTACTATGGCTACACCTTC.

This clonotype was counted a few times. In DNA, the CDR3 is TGTGCCAGCAACTTCCAGGGAGGCCCCTACGAGCAGTACTTC. Translating it yields CASNFQGGPYEQYF. V usage is TRBV7-2 and J usage is TRBJ2-7, with D perhaps TRBD2 (6 bases). The CDR3 spans 14 residues. In germline, CDR1 is SGHTA, CDR2 FQGNSA. Trimming stripped 7 bases from V and 2 bases from J, with 15 bases between.

The chain carries TRBV10-3 and TRBJ1-6; D is perhaps TRBD1 (6 bases). V lost 8 bases, J lost 7 bases, and 9 bases lay in between. This CDR3 is 12 amino acids long. Germline V lookup: CDR1 ENHRY, CDR2 SYGVKD. CDR3 loop: CAIGGGNSPLHF. The CDR3 region has the DNA TGTGCCATCGGGGGGGGCAATTCACCCCTCCACTTT.

The chain employs TRBV28 and TRBJ2-7, with 9 nucleotides matching TRBD2. V lost 2 bases to trimming and J lost 5 bases; unmatched junction nucleotides: 10. This CDR3 comprises 16 residues. CDR1 is MDHEN and CDR2 is SYDVKM in the germline V gene. The CDR3 region has the DNA TGTGCCAGCAGTTTAAATCCTAGCGGGGATGAAGACGAGCAGTACTTC. This gives the protein CASSLNPSGDEDEQYF.

This clonotype has only a few counts. The chain recombines TRBV20-1 with TRBJ1-5, with 7 nucleotides matching TRBD1. Germline CDR1 DFQATT, CDR2 SNEGSKA (reference sequence). This CDR3 region has 16 residues. V dropped 0 bases and J dropped 4; count of bases not matched to a gene: 9. Written as DNA, the CDR3 is TGCAGTGCTAGAGATTGGAGGGGGCGCAGGAATCAGCCCCAGCATTTT. It specifies CSARDWRGRRNQPQHF.

This chain uses TRBV29-1 with TRBJ1-2; tentative D call: TRBD1 (5 bases). V lost 3 bases and J 3 bases, leaving 14 bases between the germline ends. Germline CDR1 is SQVTM and CDR2 is ANQGSEA. This CDR3 spans 14 amino acids. The CDR3 protein is CSVDKGRVDYGYTF. The CDR3 DNA is TGCAGCGTTGATAAAGGCAGGGTCGACTATGGCTACACCTTC.

J is TRBJ2-2 and V is TRBV5-6; TRBD2 aligns across 12 bases. The CDR3 is 16 amino acids. Per the germline V gene, CDR1 is SGHDT and CDR2 is YYEEEE. V gave up 4 bases and J gave up 1 base; unmatched junction bases: 2. CDR3 in amino acids: CASSQGLAGNTGELFF. The CDR3 region has the DNA TGTGCCAGCAGCCAGGGACTAGCGGGGAACACCGGGGAGCTGTTTTTT.

The table lists this clonotype with a few counts. The V gene is TRBV15, the J gene TRBJ2-3; TRBD2 matches at 9 bases. Germline V gives CDR1 LNHNV, CDR2 YYDKDF (reference sequence). V shed 0 bases and J 0 bases; nucleotides not matched to a gene: 7. CDR3 length: 18 amino acids. CDR3 DNA: TGTGCCACCAGCAGAGAAGCTAGCGGGGCCTCTAGCACAGATACGCAGTATTTT. Amino acids: CATSREASGASSTDTQYF.

This clonotype was seen a few times. V and J are TRBV10-3 and TRBJ1-2; D is possibly TRBD1 (6 bases). The CDR3 loop spans 15 amino acids. The germline gives CDR1 ENHRY, CDR2 SYGVKD. Between the trimmed V and J ends, which lost 2 bases and 5 bases, there was a span of 15 bases. The CDR3 bases are TGTGCCATCAGTGAGCTCGGCGGACAGAAATATGGCTACACCTTC. This translates into CAISELGGQKYGYTF.

The gene calls are TRBV20-1 and TRBJ1-4; D is undetermined. V dropped 3 bases and J dropped 3 bases, with 11 bases sitting between them. The CDR3 is 14 amino acids. From germline, CDR1 is DFQATT and CDR2 SNEGSKA (reference sequence). In DNA, the CDR3 is TGCAGTGCTAGTCCGTCCGCAGCTAATGAAAAACTGTTTTTT. This translates into CSASPSAANEKLFF.

The V and J genes are TRBV5-5 and TRBJ1-1; D gene unclear. The germline gives CDR1 SGHKS, CDR2 YYEKEE (reference sequence). The CDR3 extends over 15 amino acids. Deletions cut 2 bases from V and 8 bases from J, with 19 bases between. In DNA, the CDR3 is TGTGCCAGCAGCTTCGATGGAGGTCGCCCAGTCGAAGCTTTCTTT. Translation: CASSFDGGRPVEAFF.

CDR3 bases: TGTGCCAGCAGTACGGGATACGATTACGAGCAGTACTTC. Translating it yields CASSTGYDYEQYF. The V gene is TRBV6-5, the J gene TRBJ2-7; D might be TRBD2 (5 bases). The CDR3 consists of 13 residues. The germline CDR1 and CDR2 sequences are MNHEY and SVGAGI. The V end lost 5 bases, the J end lost 4 bases, and 12 bases lay between the germline ends.

The gene calls are TRBV7-2 and TRBJ1-1; D is ambiguous. V was trimmed by 11 bases and J by 6 bases, leaving 10 bases between them. CDR1 SGHTA and CDR2 FQGNSA come from the germline V gene. The CDR3 sequence is 10 residues long. CDR3: CAAGWSEAFF. The CDR3 bases are TGTGCCGCGGGATGGTCTGAAGCTTTCTTT. Looking up the rest from reference TRBV7-2 and TRBJ1-1 gives the full variable domain: GAGVSQSPSNKVTEKGKDVELRCDPISGHTALYWYRQSLGQGLEFLIYFQGNSAPDKSGLPSDRFSAERTGGSVSTLTIQRTQQEDSAVYLCAAGWSEAFFGQGTRLTVV.

The chain is built from TRBV12-3 or TRBV12-4 and TRBJ2-7; D ambiguous. This CDR3 is built from 13 residues. Trimming removed 5 bases from V and 10 bases from J, with 18 bases in between. This CDR3 reads CASSTFFRGSQYF. The CDR3 nucleotides are TGTGCCAGCAGTACCTTTTTTAGAGGATCCCAGTACTTC.

Only a few counts were recorded for this clonotype. The DNA of the CDR3 is TGCAGCGTCGCTACAGGTTCCGGGTCCTACAATGAGCAGTTCTTC. Translated, it gives CSVATGSGSYNEQFF. The V call is TRBV29-1, the J call TRBJ2-1, with D possibly being TRBD1 (5 bases). The germline V and J ends were trimmed by 6 bases and 1 base, with 16 bases remaining between them. Germline V gives CDR1 SQVTM, CDR2 ANQGSEA. The CDR3 totals 15 residues.

This clonotype was recorded a few times. The chain recombines TRBV6-5 with TRBJ1-1, with 7 nucleotides matching TRBD1. The trim removed 7 bases at V and 10 bases at J, leaving 6 bases unmatched. The CDR3 contains 11 residues. Germline lookup yields CDR1 MNHEY and CDR2 SVGAGI. CDR3 coding DNA: TGTGCCAGCATCAGGGGGGCGGCAGCTTTCTTT. This translates into CASIRGAAAFF.

The V call is TRBV24-1, the J call TRBJ2-4; D is undetermined. The closer fit of TRBJ2-7 to the DNA end suggests the J call may be wrong. This CDR3 is built from 13 residues. CDR1 and CDR2 from the germline V gene are KGHDR and SFDVKD. For the CDR3, the DNA is TGTGCCACCAGTGATTTTAGGCAGGACGAGCAGTACTTC. As protein: CATSDFRQDEQYF.

Concerning this clonotype: Mismatch with germline at one junction end may stem from a read error. The rearrangement uses TRBV28 and TRBJ2-5, with D perhaps TRBD2 (5 bases). The closer fit of TRBJ2-7 to the DNA end suggests the J call may be wrong. Germline CDR1 reads MDHEN; CDR2 reads SYDVKM. The CDR3 contains 15 residues. The CDR3 DNA reads as TGTACCAGCAGTTTAGGTTTTGAGGGCTCCTACGAGCAGTACTTC. It is translated as CTSSLGFEGSYEQYF.

This clonotype was detected only once. A much larger clone sits a single nucleotide away, making a read error possible. The genes are TRBV4-2 and TRBJ2-5, with 7 bases lining up with TRBD1. The germline V gene has CDR1 LGHNA and CDR2 YNFKEQ. The CDR3 runs 15 residues. The CDR3 coding sequence is TGTGCCGGCAGCCGACAGACGGGACAGCAAGAGACCCAGTACTTC. Translating gives CAGSRQTGQQETQYF.

The V call is TRBV6-2 or TRBV6-3, the J call TRBJ2-5; 10 bases are a match to TRBD2. Germline V gives CDR1 MNHEY, CDR2 SVGEGT. This CDR3 has 16 amino acids. V shed 2 bases and J 4 bases; nucleotides not matched to a gene: 7. The DNA for the CDR3 is TGTGCCAGCAGTTACAGGAGCGGGGGGGACGGAGAGACCCAGTACTTC. Protein sequence: CASSYRSGGDGETQYF.

This chain links TRBV28 with TRBJ2-7; D is unresolved. The CDR3 has 13 residues. Trimming left V 7 bases short and J 4 bases short, with 14 bases between. CDR1 MDHEN and CDR2 SYDVKM come from the germline V gene. CDR3 in DNA: TGTGCCAGCAATCCCCATATGGGTTACGAGCAGTACTTC. Its translation is CASNPHMGYEQYF.

This clonotype has a handful of counts. The CDR3 spells CASSLARFRVEGYEQYF. CDR3 bases: TGTGCCAGCAGTTTAGCGCGGTTCCGAGTTGAGGGCTACGAGCAGTACTTC. The J gene is TRBJ2-5, the V gene TRBV12-3 or TRBV12-4, with TRBD2 as a possible D gene (5 bases). The end of the DNA aligns better with TRBJ2-7, so the J call may be wrong. CDR3 size: 17 residues.